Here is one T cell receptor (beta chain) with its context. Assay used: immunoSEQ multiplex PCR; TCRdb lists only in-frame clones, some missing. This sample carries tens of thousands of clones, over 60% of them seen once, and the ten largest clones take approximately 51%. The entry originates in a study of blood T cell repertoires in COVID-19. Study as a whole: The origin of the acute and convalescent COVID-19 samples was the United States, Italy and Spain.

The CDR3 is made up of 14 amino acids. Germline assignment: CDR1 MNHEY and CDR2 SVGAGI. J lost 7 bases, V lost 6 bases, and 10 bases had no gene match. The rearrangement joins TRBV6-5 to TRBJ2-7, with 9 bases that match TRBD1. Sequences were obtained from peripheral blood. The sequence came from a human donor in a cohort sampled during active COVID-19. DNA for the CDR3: TGTGCCAGCAGATCCGGGACAGGGCTTGGTGAGCAGTACTTC. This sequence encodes CASRSGTGLGEQYF.